The subject of this entry is one T cell receptor (beta chain). No cognate antigen has been identified for it. The record has no base qualities; no much larger clone is one base away. Looking up the germline V gene (reference sequence) yields CDR1 LNHDA and CDR2 SQIVND. V and J are truncated by 2 bases and 0 bases respectively, leaving an intervening sequence of 19 bases. The CDR3 spans 18 residues, from the cysteine through the phenylalanine. The CDR3 DNA has 54 bases and is translated from base 1. TCRbeta CDR3 regions were amplified from genomic DNA by means of the immunoSEQ Assay, a bias-controlled multiplex PCR. Per the source publication's procedure: Nucleated cell counts per sample were estimated from amplification of reference gene primers within the assay. Sequence reads were collapsed and filtered to measure the absolute abundance of every unique TCRbeta CDR3 rearrangement. Productive Simpson clonality was computed per sample as the square root of Simpson's diversity index over productive rearrangements. Entries here come from immuneACCESS through TCRdb and include only in-frame sequences with V and J called. Some clones fail to appear in such tables; in the studies checked, an unresolved V gene covers under half of the shortfall, and the cause of the remainder is unknown. The V and J calls and clone size are taken from that table; D and trimming were inferred from the DNA. The sample data list more than 350,000 clones, and around nine tenths of these were observed just once. Approximately 1.5% of the sample is in the top ten clones.

These data belong to a study of blood T cell repertoires in COVID-19 (dated by TCRdb to 2018 to 2021). Study-wide context: Samples from collaborators originated in the United States, Italy and Spain and spanned both the acute and convalescent phases of COVID-19. A de-identified subject ID, COVID-19 status, age in years and sex were almost always included in the sample metadata. The repertoires were released in a freely available public database intended as a resource for research on the immune response to SARS-CoV-2. Deeply sampled blood TCRbeta repertoires from subjects exposed to, actively infected with, or recovered from COVID-19 were included in the dataset. Samples came from the ongoing ImmuneRACE study (first 160 participants) plus 1,254 subjects from 6 global collaborators. HLA class I and class II types, where available, came from metadata supplied by the sample provider rather than from assay-based typing. The prospective study material was composed of cDNA or gDNA derived from T cells, B-cell-depleted T cells, or PBMCs.

Enrolling through a virtual design, the prospective study's participants ranged in age from roughly 18 to 100 years and lived across about two dozen United States geographic areas. To assign participants to cohorts, the prospective study relied on clinical history that participants themselves reported in a screening survey and a study questionnaire. Exposed participants had been in contact with someone with a PCR-confirmed or clinician-diagnosed COVID-19 case within 2 weeks of study entry. In the prospective study, whole blood, serum and a nasopharyngeal or oropharyngeal swab were collected from each participant by mobile phlebotomists. Participants in the prospective study had the option to provide additional blood draws and questionnaires over an approximately 2-month period. Before DNA extraction, blood samples from the prospective study were shipped at room temperature or frozen. Study-wide findings and limitations: The quantity of clinical and demographic metadata differed by source and by participant and was supplied without curation.

The sequenced sample was PBMCs or T cells enriched from blood (not recorded which). The source is a woman between 18 and 30 years old who had been exposed to COVID-19. The chain was built from TRBV19 and TRBJ1-1, with a tentative D gene TRBD1 over 5 matching bases. CDR3 sequence: CASSIRGGGASMNTEAFF. The base sequence is TGTGCCAGTAGTATACGTGGGGGAGGGGCTAGCATGAACACTGAAGCTTTCTTT.